Shown below are 3 T cell receptor beta chains from a single sample sequenced in a study of shared clonotypes between healthy human individuals. The protocol was immunoSEQ multiplex PCR, while the TCRdb copy is restricted to in-frame clones and leaves out a portion. This sample has more than 1,200,000 clones, with around 98.5% found just once. The sequencing sample was made of naive CD4+ T cells sorted from blood. Subset given: CD45RA+ positively selected. These receptor sequences come from a man aged 30-40 years in good health.

This clone was seen only once. The chain combines TRBV29-1 with TRBJ2-5, with D maybe TRBD1 (5 bases). With 4 bases removed from V and 5 bases from J, the gap between germline ends came to 14 bases. The CDR3 spans 13 residues. CDR1 SQVTM and CDR2 ANQGSEA come from the germline V gene. CDR3 residues: CSVGQGVVETQYF. CDR3 DNA: TGCAGCGTTGGTCAGGGCGTTGTGGAGACCCAGTACTTC. Looking up the rest from reference TRBV29-1 and TRBJ2-5 gives the full variable domain: SAVISQKPSRDICQRGTSLTIQCQVDSQVTMMFWYRQQPGQSLTLIATANQGSEATYESGFVIDKFPISRPNLTFSTLTVSNMSPEDSSIYLCSVGQGVVETQYFGPGTRLLVL.

This rearrangement joins TRBV4-3 to TRBJ2-1; TRBD2 is a possible D gene (6 bases). Germline values: CDR1 LGHNA, CDR2 YSLEER. The ends were cut back, 0 bases at V and 0 bases at J, with 21 bases in the middle. The CDR3 contains 20 residues. This CDR3 reads CASSQDVAAKISSSYNEQFF. For the CDR3, the DNA is TGCGCCAGCAGCCAAGATGTAGCGGCGAAAATTAGTAGCTCCTACAATGAGCAGTTCTTC.

The chain is built from TRBV5-6 and TRBJ2-1, with 10 bases matching TRBD1. The CDR3 is made up of 14 amino acids. The J segment lost 9 bases and the V segment lost 5 bases, leaving 8 bases of the junction unmatched. The germline V gene has CDR1 SGHDT and CDR2 YYEEEE. The CDR3 DNA is TGTGCCAGCAGTTCGGGACAGGGGCTGGGTGAGCAGTTCTTC. Protein product: CASSSGQGLGEQFF.